This record concerns one TCR beta chain sequence. One end of the junction does not line up with germline, which may come from a read error. The data are from a study of blood T cell repertoires in COVID-19. Background on the study: Nucleic acid was either cDNA or gDNA, and it came from T cells, B-cell-depleted T cells, or PBMCs.

Seattle's cohort entered during active infection and was followed longitudinally. Original processing methods: Researchers report that nucleated cell counts were estimated from reference gene primer amplification. Assay used: immunoSEQ multiplex PCR; TCRdb lists only in-frame clones, some missing. V, J and clone size were drawn from that table, and D and trimming were deduced from the DNA. The profile covers approximately 70,000 clones, with 90% to 95% appearing a single time and 7.3% taken by the ten largest. The receptor's source is a man aged 35-49 years with COVID-19, enrolled during active disease. What was sequenced was peripheral blood.

CDR3: CASSQGAGAGERFF. The CDR3 DNA is TGTGCCAGCAGCCAAGGCGCGGGGGCGGGGGAGCGGTTCTTC. The genes are TRBV3-1 (or the pseudogene TRBV3-2) and TRBJ2-1, with D maybe TRBD2 (7 bases). The CDR3 is 14 amino acids. In germline, CDR1 is LGHDT, CDR2 YNNKEL (reference sequence).